Described below is a single T cell receptor beta chain sequence and its context. Its antigen is not known. This sample was included in a study of cytotoxic CD8 clonotypes in ibrutinib-treated CLL. Study overall: Of the patients, 11 were relapsed/refractory, roughly 16 treatment-naive and under 18 IGHV unmutated. Some 25 partial and 2 complete responses; at median about 63 months, around 14 remitted, 12 progressed.

This CDR3 comprises 14 residues. Trimming removed 4 bases from V and 3 bases from J; junction bases left unmatched: 6. Germline V gene lookup returns CDR1 MNHEY and CDR2 SMNVEV (reference sequence). Data came from immunoSEQ multiplex PCR; TCRdb stores just in-frame clones and leaves some out. The profile covers 250,000 to 350,000 clones, with approximately 79% appearing a single time and around 5.1% taken by the ten largest. Points from the study as a whole: Researchers report that baseline clonality outpaced age-matched healthy donors and tracked circulating CD8+ T-cell counts. Sampling times differed between sustained-remission and progressing patients.

The rearrangement joins TRBV27 to TRBJ2-7, with 7 bases lining up with TRBD1. The specimen comprised PBMCs, sampled at disease progression, from a patient treated with ibrutinib. The receptor comes from a human donor with chronic lymphocytic leukemia. CDR3 sequence: CASSSTTGLYEQYF. In DNA form, the CDR3 reads TGTGCCAGCAGTTCTACGACAGGGCTCTACGAGCAGTACTTC.